This T cell receptor (beta chain) was sequenced for a study of blood T cell repertoires in COVID-19. Background on the study: COVID-19 samples collected from the United States, Italy and Spain covered acute and convalescent phases. In each case, the material was cDNA or gDNA derived from T cells, B-cell-depleted T cells, or PBMCs.

This clone was seen just once. V gave up 5 bases and J gave up 3 bases, with 17 bases separating them. The CDR3 runs to 16 residues. Germline-derived CDR1 and CDR2 are MNHEY and SMNVEV (reference sequence). In the source study's methods: Reference gene primers were amplified, and this amplification served to estimate nucleated cell counts. Clones were sequenced by immunoSEQ multiplex PCR, and TCRdb holds only the in-frame ones, with some missing. The V and J calls and clone size were taken over from that table, and D and trimming were inferred from the DNA. The sample holds around 90,000 clones, approximately 86% seen once.

The sequence was obtained from a male donor with acute or convalescent COVID-19. Sequenced material: peripheral blood. The chain couples TRBV27 to TRBJ1-5; D unclear. The CDR3 DNA follows: TGTGCCAGCAGTCCCCACCACGGGGTAGACAATCAGCCCCAGCATTTT. Translation: CASSPHHGVDNQPQHF.